A single sample gave rise to the 2 T cell receptor beta chains below, sequenced in a study of T cell clonotyping in hematopoietic cell transplantation. The assay was immunoSEQ multiplex PCR, and TCRdb's table has in-frame clones only and misses some. The table lists 65,000 to 75,000 clones, approximately 94% of them singletons, with approximately 1.5% in the top ten. The sample was peripheral blood mononuclear cells. All receptors come from a man between 45 and 60 years old in good health. Some clones in this sample may be carry-over from other donors' samples.

The chain carries TRBV6-5 and TRBJ2-3; 8 bases are a match to TRBD2. Trimming removed 2 bases from V and 5 bases from J; junction bases left unmatched: 6. The V gene's germline CDR1 is MNHEY and CDR2 SVGAGI. The CDR3 loop spans 15 amino acids. The CDR3 DNA follows: TGTGCCAGCAGTTACACGGGGGGGCATGGAGATACGCAGTATTTT. Encoded protein: CASSYTGGHGDTQYF.

V is TRBV19 and J is TRBJ2-1, with D possibly TRBD2 on 5 matching bases. V lost 2 bases to trimming and J lost 0 bases, with 8 bases between them. This CDR3 has 15 amino acids. Germline V gene lookup returns CDR1 LNHDA and CDR2 SQIVND (reference sequence). The CDR3: CASSITSSSYNEQFF. The CDR3 nucleotides are TGTGCCAGTAGTATAACTAGTAGCTCCTACAATGAGCAGTTCTTC.